This T cell receptor (beta chain) was identified during a study of PD-L1 blockade in urothelial cancer. As for the study in general: Samples came from 3 weeks, at the second dose, and 6 weeks into treatment. When blood samples were assessed, the median T cell count was 141,255.

Germline lookup yields CDR1 MNHEY and CDR2 SVGAGI. V lost 8 bases to trimming and J lost 8 bases, with 15 bases between them. The CDR3 has 12 amino acids. Time point noted: pretreatment peripheral blood. Each patient supplied 1 to 8 pretreatment and on-treatment samples. Spike-ins of synthetic TCR analog templates went into each PCR. Libraries were prepared by immunoSEQ multiplex PCR; TCRdb keeps only in-frame clonotypes and omits some of them. This sample has approximately 72,000 clones; around 88% occur once, and the top ten carry about 15%. Here the sequenced sample was PBMCs, taken around atezolizumab (anti-PD-L1) treatment. V is TRBV6-5 and J is TRBJ1-2, with D hard to call. The sequence was collected from a man aged 60 to 75 with urothelial cancer. The CDR3 nucleotides are TGTGCCAGCGAGTCGGCGGGTGGCGGCTACACCTTC. Translation gives CASESAGGGYTF.